This is a list of T cell receptor beta chains from one sample in a study of radiotherapy plus CTLA-4 blockade in lung cancer. Measured with immunoSEQ multiplex PCR; TCRdb has only the in-frame clones, and not every one. The table has 51,000 or so clones, about 88% seen once; the top ten hold approximately 7.8%. The sample here was peripheral blood, taken from a patient treated with radiotherapy plus ipilimumab. The receptors derive from a human donor with non-small cell lung cancer whose response to radiotherapy plus ipilimumab could not be evaluated. CDR3s include the opening cysteine and the closing phenylalanine or tryptophan. Fields, in order: J gene, D gene, V gene, clone size, CDR3 protein, CDR3 DNA. A D gene is named only where the DNA matches it firmly. Some rows have no size entry. The others give once, few or many, or a class for an expanded clone.

>TRBJ2-2|TRBD1|TRBV29-1|.
CSGRQGRDTGELFF
TGCAGCGGTCGACAGGGGAGAGACACCGGGGAGCTGTTTTTT
>TRBJ2-2|TRBD2|TRBV25-1|.
CASLDAAGADTGELFF
TGTGCCAGCCTAGACGCCGCGGGAGCGGATACCGGGGAGCTGTTTTTT
>TRBJ2-1|TRBD2|TRBV5-1|.
CASSPRTSGGAYNEQFF
TGCGCCAGCAGCCCTCGGACTAGCGGGGGGGCGTACAATGAGCAGTTCTTC
>TRBJ2-4|TRBD2|TRBV19|.
CASSPSGRIAGGAKNIQYF
TGTGCCAGTAGTCCCTCCGGGAGGATAGCGGGAGGCGCCAAAAACATTCAGTACTTC
>TRBJ2-7|TRBD1|TRBV28|.
CASRGRRGQGAGYEQYF
TGTGCCAGCAGGGGACGTCGGGGACAGGGGGCGGGCTACGAGCAGTACTTC
>TRBJ2-5|.|TRBV10-3|.
CAISERPGETQYF
TGTGCCATCAGTGAGCGCCCCGGAGAGACCCAGTACTTC
>TRBJ1-2|TRBD1|TRBV5-1|.
CASSLEGRGHGYTF
TGCGCCAGCAGCTTGGAAGGCAGGGGGCATGGCTACACCTTC
>TRBJ2-2|.|TRBV27|few
CASSLSRNGELFF
TGTGCCAGCAGTTTATCCAGGAACGGGGAGCTGTTTTTT
>TRBJ1-2|.|TRBV19|.
CASSIGAGQVGGYTF
TGTGCCAGTAGTATAGGAGCAGGGCAGGTTGGTGGCTACACCTTC
>TRBJ2-7|TRBD1|TRBV7-2|.
CASSLARDRGFRLSYEQYF
TGTGCCAGCAGCTTAGCGAGGGACAGGGGGTTTAGACTCTCCTACGAGCAGTACTTC
>TRBJ1-5|TRBD1|TRBV29-1|.
CSVQGVNSNQPQHF
TGCAGCGTTCAGGGGGTGAATAGCAATCAGCCCCAGCATTTT
>TRBJ1-4|TRBD1|TRBV29-1|.
CSVPKGGTGSEKLFF
TGCAGCGTCCCGAAGGGTGGGACAGGGAGTGAAAAACTGTTTTTT
>TRBJ2-3|TRBD1|TRBV7-2|.
CASSSLTGSDTQYF
TGTGCCAGCAGCTCGCTGACAGGGTCAGATACGCAGTATTTT
>TRBJ1-5|.|TRBV5-1|.
CASSLDGQSNQPQHF
TGCGCCAGCAGCTTGGACGGACAGAGCAATCAGCCCCAGCATTTT
>TRBJ1-1|.|TRBV6-1|.
CASSEYGGHLF
TGTGCCAGCAGTGAGTATGGGGGACATCTCTTT
>TRBJ2-1|TRBD1|TRBV7-2|.
CASGAGGVGSYNEQFF
TGTGCCAGCGGGGCAGGGGGTGTGGGGTCCTACAATGAGCAGTTCTTC
>TRBJ2-5|.|TRBV2|.
CASSPWTGPQETQYF
TGTGCCAGCAGTCCGTGGACTGGGCCCCAAGAGACCCAGTACTTC
>TRBJ2-5|.|TRBV5-6|.
CASSLKGGNEETQYF
TGTGCCAGCAGCTTAAAGGGCGGGAATGAAGAGACCCAGTACTTC
>TRBJ1-6|TRBD1|TRBV4-3|.
CASSQNPGQGGSPLHF
TGCGCCAGCAGCCAGAACCCGGGACAGGGAGGTTCACCCCTCCACTTT
>TRBJ1-3|TRBD1|TRBV7-9|.
CASQRGPGGSGNTIYF
TGTGCCTCCCAGAGGGGGCCAGGGGGCTCTGGAAACACCATATATTTT
>TRBJ2-2|TRBD1|TRBV4-3|.
CASSQSGQGTGELFF
TGCGCCAGCAGCCAGTCGGGACAGGGGACCGGGGAGCTGTTTTTT
>TRBJ2-3|TRBD1|TRBV27|.
CASRDRTSTDTQYF
TGTGCCAGCAGGGACAGGACTAGCACAGATACGCAGTATTTT
>TRBJ2-3|.|TRBV11-2|.
CASSQMGPLDTQYF
TGTGCCAGCAGCCAAATGGGGCCTCTAGATACGCAGTATTTT
>TRBJ1-1|.|TRBV5-8|.
CASSLWGTTGLDTEAFF
TGTGCCAGCAGCTTGTGGGGGACTACAGGGTTGGACACTGAAGCTTTCTTT
>TRBJ2-1|TRBD2|TRBV5-6|.
CASTRRISGRAWERFF
TGTGCCAGCACCCGGAGGATTAGCGGGAGGGCCTGGGAGCGGTTCTTC
>TRBJ2-7|.|TRBV5-6|few
CASKVYRSSYEQYF
TGTGCCAGCAAAGTGTACCGGAGCTCCTACGAGCAGTACTTC
>TRBJ2-3|.|TRBV25-1|.
CASSEWVAESTDTQYF
TGTGCCAGCAGTGAATGGGTAGCGGAGAGCACAGATACGCAGTATTTT
>TRBJ2-1|TRBD2|TRBV7-8|.
CASSLVTTGGYNEQFF
TGTGCCAGCAGCTTAGTAACGACGGGAGGCTACAATGAGCAGTTCTTC
>TRBJ2-5|TRBD1|TRBV5-6|.
CASSFGTGRETQYF
TGTGCCAGCAGCTTTGGGACAGGGCGGGAGACCCAGTACTTC
>TRBJ2-2|TRBD2|TRBV28|.
CASSSPGGGFTGELFF
TGTGCCAGCAGTTCCCCCGGGGGGGGGTTTACCGGGGAGCTGTTTTTT
>TRBJ2-3|.|TRBV5-1|once
CASSLRKVGRVRTDTQYF
TGCGCCAGCAGCCTTCGGAAGGTCGGCCGGGTTCGCACAGATACGCAGTATTTT
>TRBJ1-5|TRBD1|TRBV7-2|.
CASTLRRGQDQPQHF
TGTGCCAGCACCTTACGCAGGGGGCAAGATCAGCCCCAGCATTTT
>TRBJ2-3|.|TRBV29-1|.
CSARTESTDTQYF
TGCAGCGCGCGGACAGAAAGCACAGATACGCAGTATTTT
>TRBJ2-1|.|TRBV28|.
CASISGNNEQFF
TGTGCCAGCATCTCAGGGAACAATGAGCAGTTCTTC
>TRBJ2-5|.|TRBV4-1|.
CASSQDGHSQETQYF
TGCGCCAGCAGCCAAGATGGGCACAGCCAAGAGACCCAGTACTTC
>TRBJ1-2|TRBD1|TRBV4-3|.
CASSPTGTNYGYTF
TGCGCCAGCAGCCCGACAGGGACTAACTATGGCTACACCTTC
>TRBJ1-3|.|TRBV7-2|.
CASSSQVGHSGNTIYF
TGTGCCAGCAGCTCCCAAGTCGGTCACTCTGGAAACACCATATATTTT
>TRBJ2-3|.|TRBV2|.
CASSVISTDTQYF
TGTGCCAGCAGTGTTATTAGCACAGATACGCAGTATTTT
>TRBJ2-1|.|TRBV29-1|once
CSVSVLRLSGGNEQFF
TGCAGCGTCTCCGTTTTGAGGCTTTCAGGGGGGAATGAGCAGTTCTTC
>TRBJ2-4|.|TRBV21-1|.
CASTDRGLPKNIQYF
TGTGCCAGCACTGACAGGGGGTTACCCAAAAACATTCAGTACTTC
>TRBJ2-3|TRBD2|TRBV7-9|.
CASSPRSGVGTDTQYF
TGTGCCAGCAGTCCCCGTAGCGGGGTTGGCACAGATACGCAGTATTTT
>TRBJ1-2|TRBD1|TRBV19|once
CASSTPGQGGGYGYTF
TGTGCCAGTAGTACCCCTGGACAGGGAGGAGGTTATGGCTACACCTTC
>TRBJ1-1|.|TRBV14|.
CASSQGRAGKNEAFF
TGTGCCAGCAGCCAGGGAAGGGCAGGGAAAAATGAAGCTTTCTTT
>TRBJ1-2|TRBD1|TRBV19|.
CASRPGQGSLNYGYTF
TGTGCCAGTAGGCCGGGACAGGGGAGTTTAAACTATGGCTACACCTTC
>TRBJ1-2|.|TRBV19|.
CASRNRPPLSYGYTF
TGTGCCAGTAGAAACAGGCCTCCTCTAAGCTATGGCTACACCTTC
>TRBJ1-2|.|TRBV11-3|.
CASSSHRQTNYGYTF
TGTGCCAGCAGCTCCCACCGACAGACTAACTATGGCTACACCTTC
>TRBJ1-3|.|TRBV28|once
CASSSTGLGNTIYF
TGTGCCAGCAGTTCGACAGGCCTAGGAAACACCATATATTTT
>TRBJ2-2|.|TRBV30|.
CAWSVGEPGELFF
TGTGCCTGGAGTGTAGGGGAACCCGGGGAGCTGTTTTTT
>TRBJ1-4|TRBD1|TRBV4-3|.
CASSQGPGTGGEKLFF
TGCGCCAGCAGCCAAGGTCCTGGGACAGGGGGTGAAAAACTGTTTTTT
>TRBJ2-1|.|TRBV6-1|.
CASRGPGGVGEQFF
TGTGCCAGCAGGGGCCCCGGAGGGGTTGGCGAGCAGTTCTTC
>TRBJ2-5|.|TRBV18|.
CASSPRREGTQYF
TGTGCCAGCTCACCGCGACGGGAAGGGACCCAGTACTTC
>TRBJ2-3|.|TRBV18|.
CASSPETRTDTQYF
TGTGCCAGCTCACCAGAGACACGCACAGATACGCAGTATTTT
>TRBJ1-2|TRBD1|TRBV2|.
CASCRDRGLYYGYTF
TGTGCCAGCTGCCGGGACAGGGGGCTCTACTATGGCTACACCTTC
>TRBJ2-7|.|TRBV2|.
CASSPQYEQYF
TGTGCCAGCAGTCCTCAGTACGAGCAGTACTTC
>TRBJ2-5|TRBD2|TRBV10-2|once
CASTAAGEGETQYF
TGCGCCAGCACCGCCGCGGGAGAAGGCGAGACCCAGTACTTC